This paragraph reports one T cell receptor (beta chain). The table came from immunoSEQ multiplex PCR; TCRdb's copy has only in-frame clones and leaves some out. The sample contains 90,000 or so clones, 94% of which appear only once. This sample is part of a study of T cell changes during pregnancy in multiple sclerosis. The CDR3 has 17 residues. Germline values: CDR1 MNHEY, CDR2 SMNVEV (reference sequence). Trimming stripped 0 bases from V and 3 bases from J, with 17 bases between. The specimen was peripheral blood, collected after pregnancy. The source is a female donor in good health, enrolled as a control in a pregnancy study. The chain has TRBV27 and TRBJ1-1, with a weak D call TRBD1 (6 bases). The CDR3 region has the DNA TGTGCCAGCAGTTTATCCCATACCCCCACAGGGCACACTGAAGCTTTCTTT. Its translation: CASSLSHTPTGHTEAFF.